The TCR beta chain under discussion was sequenced for a study of T cell responses to AZD1222 COVID-19 vaccine. The germline V gene encodes CDR1 SGDLS and CDR2 YYNGEE. The CDR3 spans 14 residues. The V end was cut by 4 bases, the J end by 4 bases, with 14 bases between. Sequencing was performed with immunoSEQ multiplex PCR; in TCRdb, only in-frame clones are kept and a portion is missing. This sample yields around 150,000 clones, of which around 92% are seen a single time; approximately 1.5% belongs to the top ten. The input for sequencing was peripheral blood, taken on day 0 of AZD1222 vaccination. The sequence was collected from an adult in good health. The chain combines TRBV9 with TRBJ1-1; D is possibly TRBD1 (5 bases). CDR3 nucleotides: TGTGCCAGCAGCCCCGGGACTGGGGGCACTGAAGCTTTCTTT. This gives the protein CASSPGTGGTEAFF.